Presented here are 2 T cell receptor beta chains from one specimen sequenced in a study of cytomegalovirus exposure and HLA in healthy donors. PCR was performed using 60 Vbeta and 13 Jbeta primers. The table came from immunoSEQ multiplex PCR; TCRdb's copy has only in-frame clones and leaves some out. Found here are 150,000 to 200,000 clones, nearly 80% of them singletons; the top ten hold around 0.96%. Source material: PBMCs. All receptors come from a woman aged 50 to 60 in good health and CMV-seropositive.

The chain employs TRBV7-2 and TRBJ1-4; D not certain. The CDR3 contains 15 residues. The germline V and J ends were trimmed by 2 bases and 0 bases, with 7 bases remaining between them. The germline V gene has CDR1 SGHTA and CDR2 FQGNSA. The CDR3 here is CASSLNTATNEKLFF. The CDR3 DNA is TGTGCCAGCAGCTTAAACACCGCAACTAATGAAAAACTGTTTTTT.

V usage is TRBV5-6 and J usage is TRBJ1-5; 7 bases match TRBD1. Trimming at V came to 4 bases and at J to 4 bases, leaving 5 bases not matched to a gene. CDR1 and CDR2 from the germline V gene are SGHDT and YYEEEE. The CDR3 contains 14 residues. CDR3 in DNA: TGTGCCAGCAGCCGACAGGGCTATAATCAGCCCCAGCATTTT. Amino acid sequence: CASSRQGYNQPQHF.